This T cell receptor beta chain was sequenced in a study of CD8+ T cells in alopecia areata. Overall study findings and caveats: Throughout tofacitinib, many expanded lesional clones continued to persist in scalp and blood.

TCR sequencing used cDNA made by reverse transcription of extracted RNA. TCRdb's copy holds only in-frame clones and misses some; the assay was immunoSEQ multiplex PCR. The data show around 200,000 clones, roughly three fifths seen once. The sample's treatment: oral pan-JAK inhibitor, 5-10 mg twice daily. Germline assignment: CDR1 SGHAT and CDR2 FQNNGV. With 2 bases clipped from V and 3 bases from J, the junction kept 11 bases outside the gene matches. The CDR3 length is 19 residues. A note on this clone: What it binds is unknown.

The rearrangement joins TRBV11-2 to TRBJ2-1; 12 bases are a match to TRBD2. The TCR originated in a human donor with alopecia areata. Sequencing was performed on CD4+ T cells sorted from blood, taken at week 4, from a patient treated with tofacitinib. The CDR3 DNA is TGTGCCAGCAGCTTACAAAGAAGGCTAGCGGGAGGGCGCTACAATGAGCAGTTCTTC. Its protein is CASSLQRRLAGGRYNEQFF. The whole variable domain, remainder taken from reference TRBV11-2 and TRBJ2-1, is EAGVAQSPRYKIIEKRQSVAFWCNPISGHATLYWYQQILGQGPKLLIQFQNNGVVDDSQLPKDRFSAERLKGVDSTLKIQPAKLEDSAVYLCASSLQRRLAGGRYNEQFFGPGTRLTVL.